This T cell receptor beta chain was sequenced during a study of blood T cell repertoires in COVID-19. The CDR3 totals 12 residues. Germline V gene lookup returns CDR1 SGHRS and CDR2 YFSETQ. Trimming cost V 6 bases and J 6 bases, with 12 bases left between them. Method: immunoSEQ multiplex PCR; TCRdb's copy keeps in-frame clones and lacks some. The sample comprises more than 55,000 clones, over 70% of which are singletons, and 3.2% rests with the top ten. Sequenced: peripheral blood. The chain combines TRBV5-1 with TRBJ1-2, with a possible D match to TRBD1 (6 bases). The TCR sequence derives from a man in his fifties or sixties with acute or convalescent COVID-19. CDR3 coding DNA: TGCGCCAGCAACAGGGAGGGGAATGGCTACACCTTC. This codes for CASNREGNGYTF.